These T cell receptor beta chains were read from a single sample in a study of CD8+CD57+ T cells in acquired aplastic anemia. TCRdb re-analysed the reads in MiXCR, keeping a single row per CDR3 protein. This table holds under 200,000 distinct CDR3 sequences, roughly 43% found once. Source material: sorted CD4+, CD8+, or CD8+CD57+ T cells (not recorded which) from PBMCs. Source of these receptors: a human donor with aplastic anemia. Each CDR3 is given with its conserved first and last residue. D genes are given only for firm matches. Clone size is stated in some rows and not others, as once, few, many or a class when expanded.

length,V,J,size,D,DNA,CDR3
13,TRBV2,TRBJ1-2,NA,NA,TGTGCCAGCAAGGCAGAAGGTTACTATGGCTACACCTTC,CASKAEGYYGYTF
13,TRBV7-8,TRBJ2-5,NA,NA,TGTGCCAGCAGCCCCGCCTCAGCAGAGACCCAGTACTTC,CASSPASAETQYF
15,TRBV19,TRBJ2-1,NA,TRBD2,TGTGCCAGTAGTCAGATAGCGGGAGGGCACAATGAGCAGTTCTTC,CASSQIAGGHNEQFF
14,TRBV10-3,TRBJ1-5,few,TRBD1,TGTGCCATCAGTGACGGGACAGGCAATCAGCCCCAGCATTTT,CAISDGTGNQPQHF
15,TRBV9,TRBJ1-1,many,NA,TGTGCCAGCAGCTCGATACTGGGGGTAGTCACTGAAGCTTTCTTT,CASSSILGVVTEAFF
16,TRBV6-1,TRBJ2-3,NA,TRBD1,TGTGCCAGCAGTGAGCCGGGACAGGGTGTTGCAGATACGCAGTATTTT,CASSEPGQGVADTQYF
16,TRBV20-1,TRBJ1-1,NA,NA,TGCAGTGCTAGAGATCCATCCCAGGGAATAGGCACTGAAGCTTTCTTT,CSARDPSQGIGTEAFF
13,TRBV20-1,TRBJ1-1,few,NA,TGCAGTGCCTCGGACATAGTGAACACTGAAGCTTTCTTT,CSASDIVNTEAFF
14,TRBV12-3/TRBV12-4,TRBJ2-3,once,TRBD2,TGTGCCAGCAGTAGAAGCGGGACCACAGATACGCAGTATTTT,CASSRSGTTDTQYF
14,TRBV10-3,TRBJ2-7,many,TRBD1,TGTGCCATCAGGGCGACAGGGGGCGATTACGAGCAGTACTTC,CAIRATGGDYEQYF
13,TRBV30,TRBJ1-1,NA,NA,TGTGCCTGGAGTGCGGGTCCGAACACTGAAGCTTTCTTT,CAWSAGPNTEAFF
16,TRBV7-2,TRBJ2-2,NA,NA,TGTGCCAGCAGCTTAGGGCTTAGCGGCAGCACCGGGGAGCTGTTTTTT,CASSLGLSGSTGELFF
17,TRBV6-1,TRBJ2-3,few,TRBD1,TGTGCCAGCAGCCCACTTGCTTGGGACAGTACGTCTAAAGCGCAGTATTTT,CASSPLAWDSTSKAQYF
14,TRBV10-1,TRBJ2-5,NA,TRBD1,TGCGCCAGCAGTGACAGGGGGACCCAAGAGACCCAGTACTTC,CASSDRGTQETQYF
16,TRBV24-1,TRBJ2-4,NA,TRBD1,TGTGCCACCAGCACCAAGGGACAGGGGTGGGTAAACATTCAGTACTTC,CATSTKGQGWVNIQYF
19,TRBV11-2,TRBJ1-3,few,NA,TGTGCCAGCAGCTTACCCCTGGGGGCGCCTTCCCCCTCTGGAAACACCATATATTTT,CASSLPLGAPSPSGNTIYF
17,TRBV19,TRBJ1-2,NA,TRBD1,TGTGCCAGTAGTTCACCGACCCTCGGACAGGGCCGAAATGGCTACACCTTC,CASSSPTLGQGRNGYTF
13,TRBV5-1,TRBJ2-1,NA,TRBD1,TGCGCCAGCAGCTGGACGACAGGGGATGAGCAGTTCTTC,CASSWTTGDEQFF
12,TRBV24-1,TRBJ2-5,few,NA,TGTGCCACCAGTGATTTGCAGGAGACCCAGTACTTC,CATSDLQETQYF
16,TRBV5-4,TRBJ2-1,NA,TRBD2,TGTGCCAGCAGCTTAGGACTAGCGGGCGCGGGGCATGAGCAGTTCTTC,CASSLGLAGAGHEQFF
13,TRBV5-1,TRBJ1-1,many,NA,TGCGCCAGCAGCTCAGCAGGGGTTACTGAAGCTTTCTTT,CASSSAGVTEAFF
15,TRBV6-1,TRBJ2-3,many,TRBD2,TGTGCCAGCAGAGCCAGCGGGAGTCTGGCAGATACGCAGTATTTT,CASRASGSLADTQYF
14,TRBV7-2,TRBJ1-2,many,NA,TGTGCCAGCAGCTTAGGTGGGGGAGACTATGGCTACACCTTC,CASSLGGGDYGYTF